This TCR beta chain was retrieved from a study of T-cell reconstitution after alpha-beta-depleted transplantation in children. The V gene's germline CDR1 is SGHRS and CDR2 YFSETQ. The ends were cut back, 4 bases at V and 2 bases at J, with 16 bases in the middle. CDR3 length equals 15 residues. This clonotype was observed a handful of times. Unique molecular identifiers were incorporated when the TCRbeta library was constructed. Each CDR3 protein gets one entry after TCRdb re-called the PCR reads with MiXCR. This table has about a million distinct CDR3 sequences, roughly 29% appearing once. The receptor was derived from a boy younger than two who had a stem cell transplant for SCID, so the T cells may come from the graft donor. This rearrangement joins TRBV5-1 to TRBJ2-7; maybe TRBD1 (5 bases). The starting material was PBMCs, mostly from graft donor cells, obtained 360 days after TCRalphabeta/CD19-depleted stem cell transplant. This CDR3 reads CASSASGKGAYEQYF. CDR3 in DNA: TGCGCCAGCAGCGCGTCAGGGAAAGGGGCCTACGAGCAGTACTTC.